This entry concerns a single T cell receptor beta chain. The antigen remains undetermined. The data were taken from a study of Ad26.COV2.S vaccination and SARS-CoV-2 variants. Study background: In the COV1001 trial, the donor was in the Ad26.COV2.S arm.

Study outcomes and limitations: There was a possibility that the TCR breadth and depth analyses underestimated total T cell responses. CD8+ and CD4+ T cells specific for spike reportedly responded with substantial breadth after vaccination.

Treatment in this sample: about 20 received Ad26.COV2.S at low or high dose, single or two shots; roughly five received placebo; per-sample allocation not given. Collection of samples fell on day 63 after the first vaccine or placebo injection. With 3 bases removed from V and 1 base from J, the gap between germline ends came to 12 bases. Germline V gene lookup returns CDR1 KGHSH and CDR2 LQKENI. The CDR3 contains 15 residues. Data came from immunoSEQ multiplex PCR; TCRdb stores just in-frame clones and leaves some out. This sample has roughly 410,000 clones; about four fifths occur once, and the top ten carry more than 7%.

V is TRBV18 and J is TRBJ1-1; no definite D call. The source of this sequence is a person aged 18-60 years who received the Ad26.COV2.S COVID-19 vaccine or a placebo. Specimen: peripheral blood, collected in a trial of Ad26.COV2.S vaccine versus placebo. The CDR3 is CASSPPARRNTEAFF. DNA of the CDR3: TGTGCCAGCTCACCCCCCGCAAGGCGGAACACTGAAGCTTTCTTT.